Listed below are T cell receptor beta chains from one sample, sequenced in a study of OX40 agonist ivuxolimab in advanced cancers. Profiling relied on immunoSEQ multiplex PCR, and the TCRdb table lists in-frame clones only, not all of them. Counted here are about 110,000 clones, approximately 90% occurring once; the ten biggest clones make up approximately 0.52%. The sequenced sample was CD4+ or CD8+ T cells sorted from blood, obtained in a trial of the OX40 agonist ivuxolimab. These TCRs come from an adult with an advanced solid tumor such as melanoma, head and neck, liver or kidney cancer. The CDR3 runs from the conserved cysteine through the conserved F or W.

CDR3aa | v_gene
CASRISGIGTGELFF | TRBV7-2
CASTFRGRVSYGYTF | TRBV5-6
CASSIVDTEAFF | TRBV19
CASRGGVRQGRETQYF | TRBV23-1
CASSLGGSFNEQFF | TRBV7-2
CASPPQRGGRRTYNEQFF | TRBV10-1
CASSAGAWDNGYTF | TRBV7-2
CASRPPRGSDSPLHF | TRBV6-5
CASKGRWVYNEQFF | TRBV6-7
CASNVGQGGEKLFF | TRBV6-1
CACRWEGSYYGYTF | TRBV30
CASSPGQAFQETQYF | TRBV6-1
CASRTQGSPTEAFF | TRBV2
CAISEGARRYF | TRBV6-5
CASSLFVYEQYF | TRBV5-1
CASSGGQAYEQYF | TRBV28
CASSSRRVETQYF | TRBV7-3
CASSQELAQLRNTIYF | TRBV4-3
CASTQTLQGGSYEQYF | TRBV6-6
CASGPQETQYF | TRBV6-6
CASSLKPGYEAFF | TRBV19
CASSRGGSAKNIQYF | TRBV6-5
CASSQGAGPGDTQYF | TRBV4-3
CASSLYDSNQPQHF | TRBV5-4
CASSLDSANYGYTF | TRBV7-2
CASSIQGYEQYF | TRBV28
CASSPFGPKETQYF | TRBV7-2
CASSIFGQLNTEAFF | TRBV19
CASSQVRSIPTDTQYF | TRBV4-3
CASFRDAIRHMNTEAFF | TRBV19
CAHRETQYF | TRBV5-1
CASSPLAGGRNEQFF | TRBV6-4
CASSFWMWTSVETQYF | TRBV28
CASSLSGTHGYTF | TRBV28
CASSLARGEAFF | TRBV5-6
CASSRFTETLFF | TRBV2
CASSLSPSGANVLTF | TRBV7-9
CASRERGFQPQHF | TRBV19
CASSLGDYRNTEAFF | TRBV11-3
CSAKTGYEQYF | TRBV20-1
CAIGEGKRNQPQHF | TRBV28
CASSPLWTDTQYF | TRBV28
CASSPGRWDEPQHF | TRBV19
CASIMAYEQYF | TRBV6-1
CASGDRGSYEQYF | TRBV10-2
CAISESQGTGNTIYF | TRBV10-3
CASSFTTGGGNQPQHF | TRBV28
CASSFTGVGIEKLFF | TRBV5-1
CASSQIPQLAQSNEQFF | TRBV4-1
CASSSRGDNQPQHF | TRBV7-9
CASSPSQPDSGANVLTF | TRBV7-9
CSVERRGLSTLTYEQYF | TRBV29-1
CASSYSRLTVNTEAFF | TRBV6-5
CASSTLGRTEAFF | TRBV19